The 10 T cell receptor beta chains in this list originate from one sample, sequenced in a study of T cell responses to AZD1222 COVID-19 vaccine. Clones were sequenced by immunoSEQ multiplex PCR, and TCRdb holds only the in-frame ones, with some missing. The table shows about 140,000 clones, with roughly 92% occurring only once. This specimen was peripheral blood, taken on day 0 of AZD1222 vaccination. The source is an adult in good health.

This chain uses TRBV10-3 with TRBJ1-1, with 7 bases matching TRBD1. CDR1 is ENHRY, CDR2 SYGVKD, per germline. The CDR3 totals 13 residues. Losses at the gene ends were 6 bases for V and 5 bases for J; bases not matched to a gene: 6. CDR3 DNA sequence: TGTGCCATCAGAGTAGGGGGCGAAACTGAAGCTTTCTTT. Translation: CAIRVGGETEAFF.

This clone was recorded once. The V and J genes are TRBV11-1 and TRBJ1-6; D is undetermined. Trimming stripped 0 bases from V and 9 bases from J, with 12 bases between. This CDR3 is built from 15 residues. Germline-derived CDR1 and CDR2 are SGHAT and FQDESV (reference sequence). DNA of the CDR3: TGTGCCAGCAGCTTAGCGGCGGGTATCGCTTCACCCCTCCACTTT. It encodes CASSLAAGIASPLHF.

The V gene is TRBV28, the J gene TRBJ2-3, with D perhaps matching TRBD1 (5 bases). The V and J ends lost 1 base and 9 bases respectively, with 14 bases between them. This CDR3 contains 14 residues. Germline CDR1 is MDHEN and CDR2 is SYDVKM. The CDR3 nucleotides are TGTGCCAGCAGTTTATCCGCAGGGTTCTGGACGCAGTATTTT. The encoded protein is CASSLSAGFWTQYF.

V gene TRBV6-5 combines with J gene TRBJ2-2, with D uncertain. Trimming cost V 3 bases and J 4 bases, with 9 bases left between them. Per the germline V gene, CDR1 is MNHEY and CDR2 is SVGAGI. CDR3 size: 14 residues. The CDR3 sequence: CASSYSYSTGELFF. The CDR3 DNA reads as TGTGCCAGCAGTTATAGTTACAGCACCGGGGAGCTGTTTTTT.

The V call is TRBV30, the J call TRBJ2-1, with no clear D. This CDR3 comprises 14 residues. V was shortened by 7 bases and J by 0 bases, with 13 bases between the two germline ends. Per germline, CDR1 GTSNPN and CDR2 SVGIG (reference sequence). This CDR3 is CASQNSFSYNEQFF. In nucleotides, the CDR3 is TGTGCCTCCCAGAACTCTTTCTCCTACAATGAGCAGTTCTTC. The full variable domain, in which reference TRBV30 and TRBJ2-1 provide the parts outside the CDR3, is SQTIHQWPATLVQPVGSPLSLECTVEGTSNPNLYWYRQAAGRGLQLLFYSVGIGQISSEVPQNLSASRPQDRQFILSSKKLLLSDSGFYLCASQNSFSYNEQFFGPGTRLTVL.

The chain is built from TRBV2 and TRBJ2-3; D gene ambiguous. The CDR3 has 12 residues. Between the trimmed V and J ends, which lost 4 bases and 9 bases, there was a span of 11 bases. Germline-derived CDR1 and CDR2 are SNHLY and FYNNEI. The CDR3 protein is CASSVSAETQYF. As DNA, the CDR3 is TGTGCCAGCAGTGTTTCCGCGGAGACGCAGTATTTT. Filled out from reference TRBV2 and TRBJ2-3, the complete variable domain reads EPEVTQTPSHQVTQMGQEVILRCVPISNHLYFYWYRQILGQKVEFLVSFYNNEISEKSEIFDDQFSVERPDGSNFTLKIRSTKLEDSAMYFCASSVSAETQYFGPGTRLTVL.

A few counts support this clone. The rearrangement uses TRBV7-9 and TRBJ2-7, with TRBD1 as a possible D gene (6 bases). V lost 4 bases and J lost 0, with 10 bases in between. The CDR3 sequence is 14 residues long. CDR1 is SEHNR and CDR2 is FQNEAQ in the germline V gene (reference sequence). CDR3 in DNA: TGTGCCAGCAGCTGGACAGCCGGCTCCTACGAGCAGTACTTC. This gives the protein CASSWTAGSYEQYF.

The rearrangement joins TRBV27 to TRBJ1-2; 10 nucleotides agree with TRBD1. There are 14 residues in the CDR3. Losses at the gene ends were 6 bases for V and 8 bases for J; bases not matched to a gene: 9. Germline V gene lookup returns CDR1 MNHEY and CDR2 SMNVEV (reference sequence). CDR3 residues: CASRMTGGAAGYTF. The CDR3 nucleotides read TGTGCCAGCAGGATGACAGGGGGCGCGGCGGGCTACACCTTC.

The V and J genes are TRBV6-5 and TRBJ2-7; no clear D. V shed 6 bases and J shed 0 bases, with 15 bases lying between them. Germline V gene lookup returns CDR1 MNHEY and CDR2 SVGAGI. The CDR3 covers 15 residues. Here the CDR3 reads CASSPWGQSSYEQYF. The CDR3 region has the DNA TGTGCCAGCAGCCCCTGGGGTCAGAGCTCCTACGAGCAGTACTTC.

The J gene is TRBJ1-2, the V gene TRBV2; 8 bases line up with TRBD1. J gave up 4 bases and V 1 base, and 5 bases lay outside the gene matches. Germline lookup yields CDR1 SNHLY and CDR2 FYNNEI. The CDR3 length is 15 residues. CDR3 sequence reads: CASSEVVGTGYGYTF. Written as DNA, the CDR3 is TGTGCCAGCAGTGAAGTCGTGGGGACAGGCTATGGCTACACCTTC.